This TCR beta chain was documented in a study of cytomegalovirus exposure and HLA in healthy donors. Study conclusions and caveats: Because they were indistinguishable, some V segments, including TRBV6-2 and TRBV6-3, were excluded. Associated with HLA alleles at 0.05 false discovery rate in a later analysis were around 15,000 TCR beta sequences.

The V segment lost 6 bases and the J segment 7 bases; nucleotides outside the gene matches: 4. Per germline, CDR1 LNHDA and CDR2 SQIVND (reference sequence). The CDR3 is 12 amino acids. Use of 60 Vbeta and 13 Jbeta primers characterized the PCR. The repertoire was sequenced with immunoSEQ multiplex PCR; TCRdb's copy has only in-frame clones and lacks some. The sample includes about 190,000 clones, around 67% of them seen just once. About this clone itself: Its antigen is still unknown.

The receptor was derived from a woman in her thirties in good health and CMV-seropositive. The sample was PBMCs. V gene TRBV19 combines with J gene TRBJ1-2; 8 nucleotides match TRBD1. The CDR3 coding sequence is TGTGCCAGTAGCGACAGGGGTCGTGGCTACACCTTC. It codes for CASSDRGRGYTF.